The rows below give T cell receptor beta chains drawn from one sample of a study of shared clonotypes between healthy human individuals. Libraries were prepared by immunoSEQ multiplex PCR; TCRdb keeps only in-frame clonotypes and omits some of them. The table includes hundreds of thousands of clones, approximately 95% detected once. Sequenced material: naive CD4+ T cells sorted from blood. The source of these receptors is a woman in her 30s in good health. Each CDR3 is given with its conserved first and last residue. A D gene is named only where the DNA matches it firmly. A row's size may be missing; if present it is once, few, many or a size class.

clone_size j_call v_call d_call cdr3_aa cdr3_nt
NA TRBJ1-1 TRBV27 NA CASSLLHGTKNTEAFF TGTGCCAGCAGTTTATTACACGGAACGAAGAACACTGAAGCTTTCTTT
once TRBJ2-6 TRBV4-1 NA CASSQVLSGSGANVLTF TGCGCCAGCAGCCAAGTTTTATCGGGGTCCGGGGCCAACGTCCTGACTTTC
NA TRBJ2-1 TRBV2 TRBD2 CASSGPGLVSLNEQFF TGTGCCAGCAGTGGACCTGGACTAGTTAGTTTGAATGAGCAGTTCTTC
NA TRBJ2-7 TRBV7-9 TRBD2 CASSLGLAGPYEQYF TGTGCCAGCAGTCTAGGCCTAGCGGGTCCCTACGAGCAGTACTTC
NA TRBJ2-7 TRBV5-8 NA CASTPRKGGIVYEQYF TGTGCCAGCACCCCTCGGAAGGGGGGAATTGTATACGAGCAGTACTTC
NA TRBJ1-3 TRBV5-1 NA CASTRRGEEGDTIYF TGCGCCAGCACACGGCGGGGGGAGGAAGGAGACACCATATATTTT
NA TRBJ1-5 TRBV21-1 NA CASSKFRGQGPNSNQPQHF TGTGCCAGCAGCAAATTTCGAGGACAGGGGCCAAATAGCAATCAGCCCCAGCATTTT
NA TRBJ2-1 TRBV4-1 TRBD1 CASSQVRTGIALNEQFF TGCGCCAGCAGCCAAGTCAGGACAGGGATAGCTCTTAATGAGCAGTTCTTC
NA TRBJ2-7 TRBV23-1 NA CASSRGRSSYEQYF TGCGCCAGCAGTCGGGGCAGATCGTCCTACGAGCAGTACTTC
NA TRBJ1-6 TRBV6-5 NA CASSYTGVTDSPLHF TGTGCCAGCAGTTACACGGGGGTCACGGATTCACCCCTCCACTTT
NA TRBJ2-2 TRBV5-1 TRBD1 CASSLVEQGFKPFNTGELFF TGCGCCAGCAGCTTGGTGGAACAGGGGTTCAAACCGTTTAACACCGGGGAGCTGTTTTTT
NA TRBJ2-2 TRBV28 NA CASGTPDTGELFF TGTGCCAGCGGTACCCCTGACACCGGGGAGCTGTTTTTT
once TRBJ2-7 TRBV5-6 TRBD2 CASTIPGLASYEQYF TGTGCCAGCACCATACCGGGACTAGCGAGCTACGAGCAGTACTTC
NA TRBJ2-1 TRBV5-1 NA CASSRFEGATRNEQFF TGCGCCAGCAGCCGTTTCGAGGGAGCGACTCGGAATGAGCAGTTCTTC
NA TRBJ2-2 TRBV5-1 TRBD2 CASSFSRREGLFTGELFF TGCGCCAGCAGCTTCTCGAGGCGGGAGGGCCTTTTTACCGGGGAGCTGTTTTTT
NA TRBJ2-2 TRBV9 TRBD2 CASSVGGRDTGELFF TGTGCCAGCAGCGTAGGCGGGAGAGACACCGGGGAGCTGTTTTTT
NA TRBJ1-1 TRBV19 TRBD1 CASSLGQKMNTEAFF TGTGCCAGTAGTTTGGGACAGAAAATGAACACTGAAGCTTTCTTT
NA TRBJ2-3 TRBV5-4 NA CASSLAGSTSTDTQYF TGTGCCAGCAGCTTGGCAGGGTCAACGAGCACAGATACGCAGTATTTT
NA TRBJ2-2 TRBV2 TRBD2 CASSEEAGGLRELFF TGTGCCAGCAGTGAGGAAGCGGGAGGCCTCCGGGAGCTGTTTTTT
NA TRBJ2-3 TRBV28 NA CASRPQRWGGSTDTQYF TGTGCCAGCAGACCCCAGAGGTGGGGTGGGAGCACAGATACGCAGTATTTT
few TRBJ1-1 TRBV28 NA CASSFGNTEAFF TGTGCCAGCAGTTTTGGGAACACTGAAGCTTTCTTT
NA TRBJ2-7 TRBV5-5 NA CASTLAPNEQYF TGTGCCAGCACCCTCGCTCCAAACGAGCAGTACTTC
once TRBJ2-7 TRBV5-1 NA CASSLDPGAYEQYF TGCGCCAGCAGCTTGGATCCAGGGGCCTACGAGCAGTACTTC
NA TRBJ2-6 TRBV27 NA CASSFEGAGANVLTF TGTGCCAGCAGTTTTGAGGGAGCTGGGGCCAACGTCCTGACTTTC
NA TRBJ2-1 TRBV28 NA CASRHPQGYEQFF TGTGCCAGCAGACACCCCCAGGGCTATGAGCAGTTCTTC
NA TRBJ2-7 TRBV7-8 NA CASSLEAWMGYEQYF TGTGCCAGCAGCTTAGAAGCGTGGATGGGGTACGAGCAGTACTTC
NA TRBJ2-7 TRBV29-1 NA CSVGGPEQYF TGCAGCGTTGGCGGCCCCGAGCAGTACTTC
NA TRBJ1-1 TRBV19 NA CASSARGGEAFF TGTGCCAGTAGTGCCCGGGGGGGAGAAGCTTTCTTT
NA TRBJ2-1 TRBV18 TRBD2 CASSPRLAEHSYNEQFF TGTGCCAGCTCACCGCGACTAGCGGAACACTCCTACAATGAGCAGTTCTTC
NA TRBJ2-4 TRBV6-5 TRBD2 CASSPLAGVNIQYF TGTGCCAGCAGCCCTCTAGCGGGAGTGAACATTCAGTACTTC
once TRBJ2-1 TRBV27 TRBD1 CASSRQGLDEQFF TGTGCCAGCAGTCGACAGGGGTTGGATGAGCAGTTCTTC
NA TRBJ1-4 TRBV19 NA CASGPRVWAELFF TGTGCCAGTGGGCCTCGCGTTTGGGCAGAACTGTTTTTT
NA TRBJ2-7 TRBV5-1 TRBD1 CASSFGTGGAYEQYF TGCGCCAGCAGCTTCGGGACAGGGGGCGCGTACGAGCAGTACTTC
once TRBJ1-5 TRBV28 NA CASSLSRSNQPQHF TGTGCCAGCAGTTTATCACGGAGCAATCAGCCCCAGCATTTT
NA TRBJ2-7 TRBV29-1 TRBD1 CSVAGVTGAYEQYF TGCAGCGTTGCAGGGGTGACAGGGGCCTACGAGCAGTACTTC
NA TRBJ1-1 TRBV18 NA CASSPQGGKNTEAFF TGTGCCAGCTCACCACAGGGAGGGAAGAACACTGAAGCTTTCTTT
NA TRBJ1-2 TRBV29-1 TRBD1 CSVGTGAYYGYTF TGCAGCGTAGGGACAGGGGCCTACTATGGCTACACCTTC
NA TRBJ1-3 TRBV6-5 NA CASSYSAGDSGNTIYF TGTGCCAGCAGTTACTCGGCAGGGGACTCTGGAAACACCATATATTTT
NA TRBJ2-5 TRBV18 NA CASSPEPLETQYF TGTGCCAGCTCACCAGAACCCCTAGAGACCCAGTACTTC
once TRBJ1-3 TRBV6-6 NA CASGGSGNTIYF TGTGCCAGCGGGGGGTCAGGAAACACCATATATTTT
NA TRBJ2-3 TRBV19 TRBD2 CASSIGLAGGTDTQYF TGTGCCAGTAGTATCGGACTAGCGGGAGGAACAGATACGCAGTATTTT
NA TRBJ2-3 TRBV4-1 TRBD2 CASSQKGRLAGVTDTQYF TGCGCCAGCAGCCAAAAGGGAAGACTAGCGGGAGTTACAGATACGCAGTATTTT